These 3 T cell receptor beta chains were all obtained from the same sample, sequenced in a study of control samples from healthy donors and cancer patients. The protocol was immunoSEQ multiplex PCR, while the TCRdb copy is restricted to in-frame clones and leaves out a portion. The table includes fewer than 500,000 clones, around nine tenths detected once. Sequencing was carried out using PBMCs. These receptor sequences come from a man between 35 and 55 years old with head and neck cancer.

CDR3 loop: CASKDFSYEQYF. In nucleotides, the CDR3 is TGTGCCAGCAAGGACTTTTCCTACGAGCAGTACTTC. This chain joins TRBV28 and TRBJ2-7; D might be TRBD2 (5 bases). Germline CDR1 and CDR2: MDHEN and SYDVKM. V lost 7 bases and J 1 base, leaving 8 bases between the germline ends. This CDR3 contains 12 residues.

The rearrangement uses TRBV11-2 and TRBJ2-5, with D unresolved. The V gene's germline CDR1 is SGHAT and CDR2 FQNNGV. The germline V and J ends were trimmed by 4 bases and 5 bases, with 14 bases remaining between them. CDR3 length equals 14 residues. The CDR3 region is CASSSGRLLETQYF. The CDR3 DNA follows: TGTGCCAGCAGCTCTGGTCGGCTCCTCGAGACCCAGTACTTC.

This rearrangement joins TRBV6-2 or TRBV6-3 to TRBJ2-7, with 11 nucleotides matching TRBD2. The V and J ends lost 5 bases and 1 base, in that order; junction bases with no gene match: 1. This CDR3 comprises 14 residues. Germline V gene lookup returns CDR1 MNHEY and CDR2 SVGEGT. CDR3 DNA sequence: TGTGCCAGCAGTCGGACTAGCGGGTCCTACGAGCAGTACTTC. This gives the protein CASSRTSGSYEQYF.